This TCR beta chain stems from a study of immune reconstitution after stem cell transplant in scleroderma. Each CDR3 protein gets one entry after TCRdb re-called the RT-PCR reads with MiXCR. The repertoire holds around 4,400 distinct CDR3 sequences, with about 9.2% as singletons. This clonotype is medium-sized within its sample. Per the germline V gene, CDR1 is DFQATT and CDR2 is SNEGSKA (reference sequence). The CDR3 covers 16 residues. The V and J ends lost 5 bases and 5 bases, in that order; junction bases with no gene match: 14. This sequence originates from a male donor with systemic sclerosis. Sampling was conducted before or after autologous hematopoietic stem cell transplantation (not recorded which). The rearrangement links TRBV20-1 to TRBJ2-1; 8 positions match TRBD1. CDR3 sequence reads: CSAGLPDRESDNEQFF. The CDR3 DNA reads TGCAGTGCTGGGCTACCGGACAGGGAATCCGACAATGAGCAGTTCTTC.